This entry is about one T cell receptor beta chain. Profiling relied on immunoSEQ multiplex PCR, and the TCRdb table lists in-frame clones only, not all of them. The repertoire has tens of thousands of clones, 84% of them found once; the top ten carry 4% to 5.5%. Germline V lookup: CDR1 LNHDA, CDR2 SQIVND (reference sequence). V shed 4 bases and J 2 bases; nucleotides not matched to a gene: 3. The CDR3 has 15 amino acids. The source of the sample is a study of OX40 agonist ivuxolimab in advanced cancers. Specimen: CD4+ or CD8+ T cells sorted from blood, collected in a trial of the OX40 agonist ivuxolimab. The V call is TRBV19, the J call TRBJ2-1; 9 bases map to TRBD1. This clonotype originated in an adult with an advanced solid tumor such as melanoma, head and neck, liver or kidney cancer. CDR3 sequence reads: CASSSHRGPYNEQFF. The CDR3 nucleotides are TGTGCCAGTAGTAGTCACAGGGGGCCCTACAATGAGCAGTTCTTC.